Here is one T cell receptor (beta chain) with its context. Its antigen is unidentified. An end of the junction differs from the germline gene, which may be a read error. This specimen comes from a study of cytomegalovirus exposure and HLA in healthy donors. Researchers ran the PCR with 60 Vbeta and 13 Jbeta primers. Profiling relied on immunoSEQ multiplex PCR, and the TCRdb table lists in-frame clones only, not all of them. Its table lists 100,000 to 150,000 clones. Study-wide results and limits: Reports credit the classifier with highly specific, highly sensitive diagnosis of cytomegalovirus status. In terms of immune exposure information, only CMV serostatus was available.

The CDR3 runs 14 residues. Germline CDR1 is LNHDA and CDR2 is SQIVND (reference sequence). This sequence joins TRBV19 and TRBJ2-1; 8 bases are shared with TRBD2. Sequenced: PBMCs. The origin of this receptor is a woman between 40 and 55 years old in good health and CMV-seropositive. The CDR3 is CASAGTGGYSEQFF. CDR3 bases: TGTGCCAGTGCGGGAACGGGAGGGTACAGTGAGCAGTTCTTC.